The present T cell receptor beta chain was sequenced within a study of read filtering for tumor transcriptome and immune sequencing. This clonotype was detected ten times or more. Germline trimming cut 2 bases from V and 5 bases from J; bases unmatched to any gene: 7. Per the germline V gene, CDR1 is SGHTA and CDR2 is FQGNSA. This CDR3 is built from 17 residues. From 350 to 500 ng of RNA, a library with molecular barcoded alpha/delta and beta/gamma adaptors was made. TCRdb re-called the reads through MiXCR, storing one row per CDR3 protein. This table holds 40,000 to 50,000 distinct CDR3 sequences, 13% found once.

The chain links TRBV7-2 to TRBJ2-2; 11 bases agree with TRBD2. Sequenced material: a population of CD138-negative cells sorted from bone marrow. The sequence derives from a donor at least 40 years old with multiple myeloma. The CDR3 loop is CASSLTSGSFRTGELFF. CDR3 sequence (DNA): TGTGCCAGCAGCTTAACTAGCGGGAGTTTTAGGACCGGGGAGCTGTTTTTT.